This T cell receptor (beta chain) was captured by sequencing in a study of T cell responses to AZD1222 COVID-19 vaccine. The data were produced by immunoSEQ multiplex PCR, yet TCRdb's version contains in-frame clones alone and is incomplete. The data contain fewer than 180,000 clones, about 93% of them singletons. Second-dose groups at about 4 or about 12 weeks were pooled. Germline CDR1 is MDHEN and CDR2 is SYDVKM. Trimming took 5 bases from V and 8 from J; bases not matched to a gene: 7. This CDR3 has 13 residues. The TCR comes from an adult who received the AZD1222 COVID-19 vaccine. The genes are TRBV28 and TRBJ1-2; TRBD1 matches at 8 bases. The specimen comprised peripheral blood, sampled 28 days after the second AZD1222 dose. The DNA of the CDR3 is TGTGCCAGCAGTCCAGGGACAGGAGACGGCTACACCTTC. It translates to CASSPGTGDGYTF.